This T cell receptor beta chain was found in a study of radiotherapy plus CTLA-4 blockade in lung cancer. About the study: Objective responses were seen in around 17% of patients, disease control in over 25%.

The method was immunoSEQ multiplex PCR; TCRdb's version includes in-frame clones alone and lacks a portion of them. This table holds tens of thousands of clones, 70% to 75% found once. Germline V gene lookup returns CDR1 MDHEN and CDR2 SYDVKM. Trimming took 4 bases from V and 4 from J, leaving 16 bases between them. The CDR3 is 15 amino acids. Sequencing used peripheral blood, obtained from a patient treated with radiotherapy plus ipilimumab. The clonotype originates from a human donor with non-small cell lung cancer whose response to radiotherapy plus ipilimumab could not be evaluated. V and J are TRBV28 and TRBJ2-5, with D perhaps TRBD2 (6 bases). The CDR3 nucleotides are TGTGCCAGCAGTTCCGGGACTCAATTCGGAGAGACCCAGTACTTC. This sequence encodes CASSSGTQFGETQYF.